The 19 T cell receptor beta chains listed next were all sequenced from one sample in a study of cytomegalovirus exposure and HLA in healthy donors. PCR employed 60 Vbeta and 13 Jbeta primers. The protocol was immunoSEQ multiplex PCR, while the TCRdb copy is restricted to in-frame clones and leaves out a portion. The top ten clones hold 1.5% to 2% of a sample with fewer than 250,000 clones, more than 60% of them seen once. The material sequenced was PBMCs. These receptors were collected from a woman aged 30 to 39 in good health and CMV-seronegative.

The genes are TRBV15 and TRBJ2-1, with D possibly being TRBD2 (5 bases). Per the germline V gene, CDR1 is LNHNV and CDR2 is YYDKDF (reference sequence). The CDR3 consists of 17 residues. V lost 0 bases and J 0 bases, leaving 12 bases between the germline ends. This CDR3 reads CATSREPSQSSYNEQFF. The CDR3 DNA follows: TGTGCCACCAGCAGAGAGCCTAGCCAGAGCTCCTACAATGAGCAGTTCTTC.

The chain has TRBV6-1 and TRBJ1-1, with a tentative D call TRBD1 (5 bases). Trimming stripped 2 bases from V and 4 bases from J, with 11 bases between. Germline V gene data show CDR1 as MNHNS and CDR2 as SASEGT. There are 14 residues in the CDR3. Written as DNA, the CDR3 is TGTGCCAGCAGTGAATTCTCAGGGTCCACTGAAGCTTTCTTT. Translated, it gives CASSEFSGSTEAFF.

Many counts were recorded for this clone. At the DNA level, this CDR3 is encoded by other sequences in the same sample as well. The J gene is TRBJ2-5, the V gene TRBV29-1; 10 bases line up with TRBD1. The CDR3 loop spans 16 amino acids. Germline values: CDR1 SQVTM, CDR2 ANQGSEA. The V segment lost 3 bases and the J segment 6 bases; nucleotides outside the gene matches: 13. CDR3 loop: CSVERPGQGTGKTQYF. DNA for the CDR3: TGCAGCGTTGAGCGTCCGGGACAGGGGACGGGTAAGACCCAGTACTTC. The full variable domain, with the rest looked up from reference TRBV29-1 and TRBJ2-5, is SAVISQKPSRDICQRGTSLTIQCQVDSQVTMMFWYRQQPGQSLTLIATANQGSEATYESGFVIDKFPISRPNLTFSTLTVSNMSPEDSSIYLCSVERPGQGTGKTQYFGPGTRLLVL.

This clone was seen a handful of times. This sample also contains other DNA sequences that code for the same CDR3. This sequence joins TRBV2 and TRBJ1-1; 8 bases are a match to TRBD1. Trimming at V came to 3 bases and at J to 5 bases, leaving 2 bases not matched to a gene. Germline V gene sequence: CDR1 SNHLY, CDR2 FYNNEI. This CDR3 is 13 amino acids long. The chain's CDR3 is CASSDRGPTEAFF. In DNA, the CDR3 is TGTGCCAGCAGTGACAGGGGGCCAACTGAAGCTTTCTTT.

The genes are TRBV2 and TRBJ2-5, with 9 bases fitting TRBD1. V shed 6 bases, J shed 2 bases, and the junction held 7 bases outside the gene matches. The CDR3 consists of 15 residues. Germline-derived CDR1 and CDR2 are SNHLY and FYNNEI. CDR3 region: CASSSGQGGQETQYF. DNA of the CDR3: TGTGCCAGCAGCTCGGGACAGGGAGGACAAGAGACCCAGTACTTC.

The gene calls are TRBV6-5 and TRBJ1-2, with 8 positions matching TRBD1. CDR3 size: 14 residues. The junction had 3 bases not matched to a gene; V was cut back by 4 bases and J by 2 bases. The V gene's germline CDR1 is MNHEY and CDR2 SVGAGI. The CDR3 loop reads CASSFYRGNYGYTF. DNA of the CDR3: TGTGCCAGCAGTTTCTACAGGGGGAACTATGGCTACACCTTC.

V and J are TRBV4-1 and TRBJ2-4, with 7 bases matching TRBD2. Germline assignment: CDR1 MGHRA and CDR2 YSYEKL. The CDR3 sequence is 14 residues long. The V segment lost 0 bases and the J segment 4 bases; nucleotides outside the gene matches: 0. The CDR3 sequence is CASSQEGGKNIQYF. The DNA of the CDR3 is TGCGCCAGCAGCCAAGAGGGGGGGAAAAACATTCAGTACTTC.

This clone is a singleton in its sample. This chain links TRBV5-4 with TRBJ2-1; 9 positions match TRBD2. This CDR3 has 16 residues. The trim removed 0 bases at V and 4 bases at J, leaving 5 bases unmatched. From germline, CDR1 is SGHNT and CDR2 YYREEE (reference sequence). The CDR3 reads CASSLGGTSSYNEQFF. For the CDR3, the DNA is TGTGCCAGCAGCTTGGGAGGGACTAGCAGTTACAATGAGCAGTTCTTC.

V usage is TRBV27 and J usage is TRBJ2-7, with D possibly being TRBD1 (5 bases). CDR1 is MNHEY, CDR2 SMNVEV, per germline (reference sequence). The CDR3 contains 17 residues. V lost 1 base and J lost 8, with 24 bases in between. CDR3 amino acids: CASSLYVRSRQPGQQYF. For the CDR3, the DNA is TGTGCCAGCAGTTTATATGTGAGATCCCGACAGCCCGGACAGCAGTACTTC.

The CDR3: CSAVTGLNTEAFF. CDR3 coding DNA: TGCAGCGCTGTGACAGGGCTGAACACTGAAGCTTTCTTT. The rearrangement joins TRBV29-1 to TRBJ1-1; 7 bases agree with TRBD1. This CDR3 is 13 amino acids long. Germline loops: CDR1 SQVTM, CDR2 ANQGSEA. The V segment lost 7 bases and the J segment 0 bases; nucleotides outside the gene matches: 5.

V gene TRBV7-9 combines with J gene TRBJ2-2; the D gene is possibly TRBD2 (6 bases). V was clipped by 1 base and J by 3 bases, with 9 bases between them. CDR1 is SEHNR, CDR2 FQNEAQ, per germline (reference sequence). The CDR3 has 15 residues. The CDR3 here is CASSLDLAYTGELFF. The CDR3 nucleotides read TGTGCCAGCAGCTTAGATCTAGCGTACACCGGGGAGCTGTTTTTT.

CDR3 in DNA: TGTGCCAGCAGCTTGTGGCAGGACACTGAAGCTTTCTTT. Protein: CASSLWQDTEAFF. V is TRBV7-2 and J is TRBJ1-1; D not certain. Germline V gene sequence: CDR1 SGHTA, CDR2 FQGNSA. V gave up 3 bases and J gave up 3 bases, with 8 bases separating them. The CDR3 contains 13 residues.

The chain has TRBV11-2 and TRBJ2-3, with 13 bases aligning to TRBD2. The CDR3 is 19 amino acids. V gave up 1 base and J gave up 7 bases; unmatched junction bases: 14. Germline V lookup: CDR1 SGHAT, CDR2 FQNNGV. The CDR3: CASSLVQTSGRASVNTQYF. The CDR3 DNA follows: TGTGCCAGCAGCTTAGTCCAAACTAGCGGGAGGGCCTCGGTAAATACGCAGTATTTT. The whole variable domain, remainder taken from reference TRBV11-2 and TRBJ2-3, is EAGVAQSPRYKIIEKRQSVAFWCNPISGHATLYWYQQILGQGPKLLIQFQNNGVVDDSQLPKDRFSAERLKGVDSTLKIQPAKLEDSAVYLCASSLVQTSGRASVNTQYFGPGTRLTVL.

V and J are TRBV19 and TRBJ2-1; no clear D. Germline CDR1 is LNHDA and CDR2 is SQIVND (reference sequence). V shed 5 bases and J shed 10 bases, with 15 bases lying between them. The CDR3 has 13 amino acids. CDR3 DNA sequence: TGTGCCAGTAGTGAGTTAGCAGTAAGCGAGCAGTTCTTC. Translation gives CASSELAVSEQFF.

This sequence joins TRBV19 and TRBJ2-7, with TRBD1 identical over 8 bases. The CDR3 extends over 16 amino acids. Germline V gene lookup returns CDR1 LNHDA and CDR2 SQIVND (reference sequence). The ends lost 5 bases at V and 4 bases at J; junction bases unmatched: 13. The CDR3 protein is CASSPSAGGSEYEQYF. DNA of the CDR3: TGTGCCAGTAGTCCCTCGGCAGGGGGCTCTGAGTACGAGCAGTACTTC.

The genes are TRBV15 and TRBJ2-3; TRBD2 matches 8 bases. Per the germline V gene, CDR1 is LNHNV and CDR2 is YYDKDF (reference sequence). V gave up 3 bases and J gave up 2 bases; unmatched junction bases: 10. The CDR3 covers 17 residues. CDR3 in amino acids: CATSSRKGSGATDTQYF. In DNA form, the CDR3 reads TGTGCCACCAGCAGTAGAAAGGGTAGCGGGGCCACAGATACGCAGTATTTT.

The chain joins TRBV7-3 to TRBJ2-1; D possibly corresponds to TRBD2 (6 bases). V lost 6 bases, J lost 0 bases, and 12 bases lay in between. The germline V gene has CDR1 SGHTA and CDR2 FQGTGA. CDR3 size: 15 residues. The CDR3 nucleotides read TGTGCCAGCAGGCGTACCGGGGGCTCCTACAATGAGCAGTTCTTC. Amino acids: CASRRTGGSYNEQFF.

Written as DNA, the CDR3 is TGTGCCAGCAGCGGACAGGGAGCGAACACTGAAGCTTTCTTT. Protein product: CASSGQGANTEAFF. The chain uses TRBV6-1 and TRBJ1-1; 8 nucleotides agree with TRBD1. Trimming cost V 6 bases and J 1 base; bases outside gene matches: 4. The CDR3 runs 14 residues. Germline CDR1 reads MNHNS; CDR2 reads SASEGT.

CDR3 region: CASSLSAGGLDETQYF. Here the CDR3 DNA reads TGTGCCAGCAGCTTATCGGCGGGGGGGCTGGACGAGACCCAGTACTTC. The chain carries TRBV11-3 and TRBJ2-5; 9 positions match TRBD2. J was trimmed by 5 bases and V by 2 bases; bases with no gene match: 9. Looked up from germline, CDR1 is SGHNT and CDR2 is YENEEA. This CDR3 is built from 16 residues.